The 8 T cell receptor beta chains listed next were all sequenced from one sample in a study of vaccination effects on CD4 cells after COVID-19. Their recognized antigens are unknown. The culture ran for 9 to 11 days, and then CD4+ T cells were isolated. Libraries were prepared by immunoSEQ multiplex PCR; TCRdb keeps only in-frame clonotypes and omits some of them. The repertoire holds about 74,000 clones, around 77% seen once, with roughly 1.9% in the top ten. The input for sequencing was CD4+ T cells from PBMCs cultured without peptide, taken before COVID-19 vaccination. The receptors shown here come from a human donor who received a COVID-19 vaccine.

CDR3 in DNA: TGTGCCAGTAGGCAGGGTCAGGATCAGCCCCAGCATTTT. This gives the protein CASRQGQDQPQHF. The rearrangement uses TRBV19 and TRBJ1-5; possibly TRBD1 for D (5 bases). CDR1 and CDR2 (germline): LNHDA, SQIVND (reference sequence). The CDR3 contains 13 residues. The V gene lost 6 bases and the J gene lost 5 bases, with 11 bases spanning the gap.

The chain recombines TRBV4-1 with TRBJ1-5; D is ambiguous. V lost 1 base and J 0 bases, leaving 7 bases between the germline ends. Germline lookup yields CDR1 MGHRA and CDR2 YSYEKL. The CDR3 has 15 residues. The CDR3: CASSQVWASNQPQHF. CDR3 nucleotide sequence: TGCGCCAGCAGCCAAGTTTGGGCTAGCAATCAGCCCCAGCATTTT.

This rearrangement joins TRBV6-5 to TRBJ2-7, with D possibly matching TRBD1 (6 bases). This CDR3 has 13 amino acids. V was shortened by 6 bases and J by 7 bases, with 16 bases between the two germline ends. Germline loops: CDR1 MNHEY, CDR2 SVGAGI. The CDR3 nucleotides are TGTGCCAGCAGGGGATTCGACAGGCTAGAGCAGTACGTC. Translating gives CASRGFDRLEQYV.

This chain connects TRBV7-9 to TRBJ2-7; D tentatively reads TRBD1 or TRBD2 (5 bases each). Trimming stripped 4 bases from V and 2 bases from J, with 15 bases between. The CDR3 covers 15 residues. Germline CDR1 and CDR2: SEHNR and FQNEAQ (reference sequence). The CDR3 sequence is CASSSTSGAPYEQYV. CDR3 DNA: TGTGCCAGCAGCTCAACCTCCGGGGCCCCCTACGAGCAGTACGTC.

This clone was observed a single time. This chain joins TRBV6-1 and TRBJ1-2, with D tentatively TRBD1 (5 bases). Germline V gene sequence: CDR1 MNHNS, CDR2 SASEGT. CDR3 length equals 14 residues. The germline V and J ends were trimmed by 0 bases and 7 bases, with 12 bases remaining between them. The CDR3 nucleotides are TGTGCCAGCAGTGAAGCGCGGGGGATTGGTGGCTACACCTTC. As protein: CASSEARGIGGYTF.

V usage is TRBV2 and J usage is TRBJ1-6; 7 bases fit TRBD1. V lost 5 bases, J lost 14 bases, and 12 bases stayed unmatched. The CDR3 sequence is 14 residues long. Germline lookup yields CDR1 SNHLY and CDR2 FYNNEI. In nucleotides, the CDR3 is TGTGCCAGCAGTAAGGGGACAGCCCGAGGAGCCCTCCACTTT. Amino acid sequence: CASSKGTARGALHF.

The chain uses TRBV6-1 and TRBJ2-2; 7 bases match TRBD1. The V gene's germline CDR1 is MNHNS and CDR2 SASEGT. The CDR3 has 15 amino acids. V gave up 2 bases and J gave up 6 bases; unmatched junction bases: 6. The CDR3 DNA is TGTGCCAGCAGTGAACCAACAGGGGAGCCCGGGGAGCTGTTTTTT. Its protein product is CASSEPTGEPGELFF.

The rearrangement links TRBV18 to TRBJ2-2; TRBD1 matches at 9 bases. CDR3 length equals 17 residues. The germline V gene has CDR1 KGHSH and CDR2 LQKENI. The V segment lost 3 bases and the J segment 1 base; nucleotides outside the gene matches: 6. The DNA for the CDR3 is TGTGCCAGCTCACCCTATTGGACAGGGGTGAACACCGGGGAGCTGTTTTTT. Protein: CASSPYWTGVNTGELFF.